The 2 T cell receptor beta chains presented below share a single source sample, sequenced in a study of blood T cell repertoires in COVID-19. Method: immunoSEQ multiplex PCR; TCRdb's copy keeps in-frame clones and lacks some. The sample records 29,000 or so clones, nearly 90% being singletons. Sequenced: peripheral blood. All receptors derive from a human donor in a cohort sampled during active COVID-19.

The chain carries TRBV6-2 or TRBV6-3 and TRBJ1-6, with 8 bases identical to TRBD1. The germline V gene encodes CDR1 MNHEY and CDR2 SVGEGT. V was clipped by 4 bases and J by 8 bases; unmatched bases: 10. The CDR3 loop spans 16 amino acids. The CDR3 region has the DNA TGTGCCAGCAGTTCCGACAGGGGTTTTAGGGATTCACCCCTCCACTTT. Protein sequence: CASSSDRGFRDSPLHF.

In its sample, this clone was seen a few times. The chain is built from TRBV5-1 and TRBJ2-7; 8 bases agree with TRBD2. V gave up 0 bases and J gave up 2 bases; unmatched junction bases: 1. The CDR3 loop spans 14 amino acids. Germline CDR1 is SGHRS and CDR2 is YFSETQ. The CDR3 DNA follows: TGCGCCAGCAGCTTGGCGGGACTAGCCTACGAGCAGTACTTC. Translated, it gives CASSLAGLAYEQYF.